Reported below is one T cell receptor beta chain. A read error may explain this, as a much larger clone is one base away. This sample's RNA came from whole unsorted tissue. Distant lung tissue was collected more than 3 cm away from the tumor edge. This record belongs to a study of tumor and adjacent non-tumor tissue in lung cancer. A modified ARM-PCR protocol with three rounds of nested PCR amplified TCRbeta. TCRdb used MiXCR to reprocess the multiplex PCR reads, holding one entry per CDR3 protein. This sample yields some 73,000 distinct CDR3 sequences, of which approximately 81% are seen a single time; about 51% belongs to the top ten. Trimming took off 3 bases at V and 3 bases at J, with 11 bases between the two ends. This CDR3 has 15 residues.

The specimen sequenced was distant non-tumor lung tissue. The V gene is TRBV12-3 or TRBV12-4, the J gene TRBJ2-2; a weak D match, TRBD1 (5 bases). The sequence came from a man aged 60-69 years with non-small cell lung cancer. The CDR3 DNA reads TGTGCCAGCAGTTTCTCTGGGGCAGACACCGGGGAGCTGTTTTTT. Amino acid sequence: CASSFSGADTGELFF.